This T cell receptor beta chain was sequenced in a study of T-cell memory formation after mild COVID-19. Study details: The two donors had largely donor-specific TCR clusters. Points from the study as a whole: Later expanders leaned CD4+, whereas clones that contracted between day 15 and 85 were balanced CD4/CD8. Contracting clones localized mainly to CM and EM when CD4+ and mainly to EMRA when CD8+.

TCRdb re-called the 5' RACE reads through MiXCR, storing one row per CDR3 protein. The table records roughly 200,000 distinct CDR3 sequences, around a fifth of them present only once. In regard to this clonotype: Antigen specificity is unknown.

The CDR3 has 15 residues. The V gene's germline CDR1 is SGHTA and CDR2 FQGNSA. The germline V and J ends were trimmed by 5 bases and 3 bases, with 16 bases remaining between them. The source of this sequence is an adult woman who had mild COVID-19 (a few samples of this study predate the infection). Cell type and time point are not known. The rearrangement uses TRBV7-2 and TRBJ1-2; D not certain. Sequencing used PBMCs or a T cell subset sorted from them (not recorded which). CDR3 residues: CASSLSDPRHYGYTF. CDR3 nucleotide sequence: TGTGCCAGCAGCCTGTCCGATCCTAGACACTATGGCTACACCTTC. The entire variable domain, with the rest obtained from reference TRBV7-2 and TRBJ1-2, is as follows: GAGVSQSPSNKVTEKGKDVELRCDPISGHTALYWYRQSLGQGLEFLIYFQGNSAPDKSGLPSDRFSAERTGGSVSTLTIQRTQQEDSAVYLCASSLSDPRHYGYTFGSGTRLTVV.